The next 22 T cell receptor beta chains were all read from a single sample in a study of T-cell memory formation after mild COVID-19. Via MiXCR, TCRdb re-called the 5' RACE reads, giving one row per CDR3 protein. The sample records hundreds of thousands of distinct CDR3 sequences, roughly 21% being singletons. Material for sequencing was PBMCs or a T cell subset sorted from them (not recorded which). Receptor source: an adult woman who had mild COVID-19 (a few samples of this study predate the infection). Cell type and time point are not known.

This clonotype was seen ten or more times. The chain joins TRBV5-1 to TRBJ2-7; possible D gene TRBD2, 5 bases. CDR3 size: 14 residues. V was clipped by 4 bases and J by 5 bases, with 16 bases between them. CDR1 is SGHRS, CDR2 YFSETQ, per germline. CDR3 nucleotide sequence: TGCGCCAGCAGCCAGCCGGGTAGGCGGGACGAGCAGTACTTC. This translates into CASSQPGRRDEQYF.

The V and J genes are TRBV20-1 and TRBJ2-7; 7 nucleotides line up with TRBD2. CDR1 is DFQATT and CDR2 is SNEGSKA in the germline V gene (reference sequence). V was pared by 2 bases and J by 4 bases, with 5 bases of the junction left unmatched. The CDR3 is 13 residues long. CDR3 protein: CSARTGGLYEQYF. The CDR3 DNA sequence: TGCAGTGCTAGAACCGGGGGACTATACGAGCAGTACTTC.

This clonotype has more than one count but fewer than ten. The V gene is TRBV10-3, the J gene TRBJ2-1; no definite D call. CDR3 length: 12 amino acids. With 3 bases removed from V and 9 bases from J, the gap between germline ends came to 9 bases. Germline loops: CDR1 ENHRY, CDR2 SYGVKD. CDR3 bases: TGTGCCATCAGTGAAGTCACGACTGAGCAGTTCTTC. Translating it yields CAISEVTTEQFF.

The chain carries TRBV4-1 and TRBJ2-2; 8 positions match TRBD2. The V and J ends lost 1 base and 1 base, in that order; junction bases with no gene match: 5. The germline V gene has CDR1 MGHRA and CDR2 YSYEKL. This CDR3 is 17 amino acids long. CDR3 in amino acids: CASSQVPGGLNTGELFF. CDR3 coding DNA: TGCGCCAGCAGCCAAGTACCGGGGGGGCTGAACACCGGGGAGCTGTTTTTT.

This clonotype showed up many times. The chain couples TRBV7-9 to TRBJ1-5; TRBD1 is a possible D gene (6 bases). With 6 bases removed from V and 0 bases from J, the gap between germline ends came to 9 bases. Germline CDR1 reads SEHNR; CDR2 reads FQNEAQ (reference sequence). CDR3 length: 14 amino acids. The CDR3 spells CASSTGNSNQPQHF. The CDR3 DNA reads TGTGCCAGCAGTACAGGGAATAGCAATCAGCCCCAGCATTTT.

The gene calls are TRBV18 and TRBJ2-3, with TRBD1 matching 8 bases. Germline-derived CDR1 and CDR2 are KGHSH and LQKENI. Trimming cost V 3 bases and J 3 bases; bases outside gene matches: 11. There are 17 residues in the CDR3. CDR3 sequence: CASSPIRTGRGTDTQYF. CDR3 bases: TGTGCCAGCTCACCGATCCGGACAGGGAGAGGAACAGATACGCAGTATTTT. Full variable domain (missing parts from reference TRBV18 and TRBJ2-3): NAGVMQNPRHLVRRRGQEARLRCSPMKGHSHVYWYRQLPEEGLKFMVYLQKENIIDESGMPKERFSAEFPKEGPSILRIQQVVRGDSAAYFCASSPIRTGRGTDTQYFGPGTRLTVL.

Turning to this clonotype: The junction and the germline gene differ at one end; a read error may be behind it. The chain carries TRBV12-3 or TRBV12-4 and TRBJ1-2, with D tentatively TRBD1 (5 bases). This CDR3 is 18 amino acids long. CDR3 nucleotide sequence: TGTGCCAGCAGTTTACTTCGGGGGGGAAGGGCACGAAACTATGGCTACTCCTTC. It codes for CASSLLRGGRARNYGYSF.

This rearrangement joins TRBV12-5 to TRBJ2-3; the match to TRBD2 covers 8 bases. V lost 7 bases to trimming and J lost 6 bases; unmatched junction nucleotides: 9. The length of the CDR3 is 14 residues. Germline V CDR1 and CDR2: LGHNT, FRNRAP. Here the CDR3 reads CASANSGVKDTQYF. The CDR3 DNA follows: TGTGCTAGTGCCAATAGCGGGGTAAAGGATACGCAGTATTTT.

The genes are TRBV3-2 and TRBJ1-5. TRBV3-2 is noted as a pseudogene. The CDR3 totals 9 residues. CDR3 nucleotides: TGTGCGGGTAGTCAGCCCCAGCATTTT. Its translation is CAGSQPQHF.

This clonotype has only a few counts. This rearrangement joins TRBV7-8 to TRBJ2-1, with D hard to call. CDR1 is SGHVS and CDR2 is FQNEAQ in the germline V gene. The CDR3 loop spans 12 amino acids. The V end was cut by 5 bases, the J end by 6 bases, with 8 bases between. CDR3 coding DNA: TGTGCCAGCAGCGCCTCTTTCAATGAGCAGTTCTTC. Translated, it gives CASSASFNEQFF.

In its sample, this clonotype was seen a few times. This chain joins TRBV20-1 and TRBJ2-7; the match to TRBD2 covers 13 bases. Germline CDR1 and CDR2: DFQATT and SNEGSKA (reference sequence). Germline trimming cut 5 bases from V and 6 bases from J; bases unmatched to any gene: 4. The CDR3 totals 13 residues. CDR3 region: CSAVGLAGVEQYF. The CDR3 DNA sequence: TGCAGTGCTGTCGGACTAGCGGGAGTCGAGCAGTACTTC.

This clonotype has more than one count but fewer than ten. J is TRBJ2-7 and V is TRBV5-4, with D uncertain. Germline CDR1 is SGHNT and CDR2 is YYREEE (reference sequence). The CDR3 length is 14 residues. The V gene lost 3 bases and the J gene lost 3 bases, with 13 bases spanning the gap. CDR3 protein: CASSYNDGYYEQYF. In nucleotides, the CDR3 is TGTGCCAGCAGCTATAATGACGGATACTACGAGCAGTACTTC.

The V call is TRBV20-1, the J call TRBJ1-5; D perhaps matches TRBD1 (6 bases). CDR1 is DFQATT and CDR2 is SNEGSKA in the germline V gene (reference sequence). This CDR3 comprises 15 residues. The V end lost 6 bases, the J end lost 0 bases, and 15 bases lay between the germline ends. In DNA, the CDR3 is TGCAGTGCCGCGGGGACACTTTATAGCAATCAGCCCCAGCATTTT. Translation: CSAAGTLYSNQPQHF.

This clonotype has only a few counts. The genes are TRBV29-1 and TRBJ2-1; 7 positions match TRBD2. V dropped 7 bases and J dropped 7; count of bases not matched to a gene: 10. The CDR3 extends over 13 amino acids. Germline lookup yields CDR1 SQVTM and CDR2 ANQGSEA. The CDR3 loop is CSAGPAGKNEQFF. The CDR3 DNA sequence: TGCAGCGCGGGGCCAGCGGGAAAGAATGAGCAGTTCTTC.

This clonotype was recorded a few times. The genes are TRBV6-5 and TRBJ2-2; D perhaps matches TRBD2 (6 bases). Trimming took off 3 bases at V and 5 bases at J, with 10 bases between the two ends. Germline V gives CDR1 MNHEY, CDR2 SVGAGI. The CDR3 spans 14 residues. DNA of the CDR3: TGTGCCAGCAGTTATCAGCGGGCGACCGGGGAGCTGTTTTTT. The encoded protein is CASSYQRATGELFF.

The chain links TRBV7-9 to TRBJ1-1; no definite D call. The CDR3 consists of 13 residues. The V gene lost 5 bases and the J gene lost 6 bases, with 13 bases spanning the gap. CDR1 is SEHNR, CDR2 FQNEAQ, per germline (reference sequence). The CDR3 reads CASSRLYGAEAFF. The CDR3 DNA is TGTGCCAGCAGCAGACTTTACGGGGCTGAAGCTTTCTTT.

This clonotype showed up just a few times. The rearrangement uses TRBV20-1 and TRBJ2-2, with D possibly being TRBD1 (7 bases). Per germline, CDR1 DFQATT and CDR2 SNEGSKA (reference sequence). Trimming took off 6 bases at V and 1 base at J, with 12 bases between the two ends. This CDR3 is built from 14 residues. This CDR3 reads CSARQGGNTGELFF. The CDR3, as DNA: TGCAGTGCCCGGCAGGGGGGGAACACCGGGGAGCTGTTTTTT.

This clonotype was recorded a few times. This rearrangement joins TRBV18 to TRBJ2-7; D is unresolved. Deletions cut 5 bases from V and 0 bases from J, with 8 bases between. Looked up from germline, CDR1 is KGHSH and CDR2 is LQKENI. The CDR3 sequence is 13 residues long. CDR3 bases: TGTGCCAGCTCAAGGCGAGACTCCTACGAGCAGTACTTC. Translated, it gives CASSRRDSYEQYF.

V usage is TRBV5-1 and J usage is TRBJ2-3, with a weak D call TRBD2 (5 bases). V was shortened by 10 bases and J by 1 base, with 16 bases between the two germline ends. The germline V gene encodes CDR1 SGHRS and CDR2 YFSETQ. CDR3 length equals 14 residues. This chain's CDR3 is CAPHPRGGTDTQYF. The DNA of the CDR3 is TGCGCCCCTCATCCCCGGGGAGGCACAGATACGCAGTATTTT.

The DNA for the CDR3 is TGTGCCAGCAGTGGCTCTACGGGACTCCCCTACGAGCAGTACTTC. Protein: CASSGSTGLPYEQYF. This chain connects TRBV6-1 to TRBJ2-7; tentative D call: TRBD2 (6 bases). The V end lost 4 bases, the J end lost 2 bases, and 15 bases lay between the germline ends. Germline values: CDR1 MNHNS, CDR2 SASEGT. The CDR3 sequence is 15 residues long.

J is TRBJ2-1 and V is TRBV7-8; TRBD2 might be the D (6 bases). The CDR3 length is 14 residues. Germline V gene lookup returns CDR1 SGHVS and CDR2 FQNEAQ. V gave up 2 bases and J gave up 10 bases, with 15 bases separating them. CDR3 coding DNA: TGTGCCAGCAGCTTATCGGGAGTGAGCCAGGAGCAGTTCTTC. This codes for CASSLSGVSQEQFF.

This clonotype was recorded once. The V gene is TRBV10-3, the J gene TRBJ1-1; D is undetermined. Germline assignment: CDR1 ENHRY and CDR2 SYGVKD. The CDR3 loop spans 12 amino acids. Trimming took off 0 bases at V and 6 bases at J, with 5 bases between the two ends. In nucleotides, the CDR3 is TGTGCCATCAGTGAGTCGAGGGCTGAAGCTTTCTTT. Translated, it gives CAISESRAEAFF.